These 22 T cell receptor beta chains were all obtained from the same sample, sequenced in a study of cytomegalovirus exposure and HLA in healthy donors. Primers included in the PCR were 60 Vbeta and 13 Jbeta primers. This table comes from immunoSEQ multiplex PCR, and its TCRdb copy is limited to in-frame clones, with some not included. This sample has some 140,000 clones, with more than 75% found just once. Sequenced input: PBMCs. The receptors were gathered from a man aged 25 to 40 in good health and CMV-seropositive.

The gene calls are TRBV28 and TRBJ1-3; the D gene is possibly TRBD1 (5 bases). The germline V gene encodes CDR1 MDHEN and CDR2 SYDVKM. The CDR3 has 15 amino acids. Between the trimmed V and J ends, which lost 6 bases and 2 bases, there was a span of 14 bases. The CDR3 sequence is CASRIQERPGNTIYF. Here the CDR3 DNA reads TGTGCCAGCAGAATACAGGAGCGTCCTGGAAACACCATATATTTT.

In DNA form, the CDR3 reads TGTGCCAGCAGTGAATCGTCAGGGGGAGAGACCCAGTACTTC. It is translated as CASSESSGGETQYF. The chain links TRBV25-1 to TRBJ2-5; TRBD1 matches at 7 bases. CDR3 size: 14 residues. The V and J ends lost 1 base and 4 bases, in that order; junction bases with no gene match: 3. Germline CDR1 MGHDK, CDR2 SYGVNS. Full variable domain (remainder filled in from reference TRBV25-1 and TRBJ2-5): EADIYQTPRYLVIGTGKKITLECSQTMGHDKMYWYQQDPGMELHLIHYSYGVNSTEKGDLSSESTVSRIRTEHFPLTLESARPSHTSQYLCASSESSGGETQYFGPGTRLLVL.

This clone turned up a few times. The V and J genes are TRBV7-2 and TRBJ2-7; 8 bases agree with TRBD2. Germline CDR1 is SGHTA and CDR2 is FQGNSA. The ends lost 4 bases at V and 8 bases at J; junction bases unmatched: 10. The CDR3 has 14 residues. CDR3 protein: CASSSEREIRQQYF. The DNA for the CDR3 is TGTGCCAGCAGCTCAGAGCGGGAGATTAGGCAGCAGTACTTC.

This chain uses TRBV7-3 with TRBJ2-1; the D gene is possibly TRBD2 (6 bases). This CDR3 contains 14 residues. V was clipped by 3 bases and J by 7 bases, with 13 bases between them. Germline V gene lookup returns CDR1 SGHTA and CDR2 FQGTGA. CDR3 coding DNA: TGTGCCAGCAGCTTCCCCGGAGGGGCTAATGAGCAGTTCTTC. Its translation: CASSFPGGANEQFF.

The gene calls are TRBV19 and TRBJ1-3; 11 bases line up with TRBD1. The ends lost 5 bases at V and 0 bases at J; junction bases unmatched: 12. CDR1 LNHDA and CDR2 SQIVND come from the germline V gene (reference sequence). The CDR3 is made up of 19 amino acids. The CDR3 region is CASSPFRDRGSSSGNTIYF. As DNA, the CDR3 is TGTGCCAGTAGTCCCTTCCGGGACAGGGGGTCGAGCTCTGGAAACACCATATATTTT.

This clone was seen just once. This chain links TRBV5-1 with TRBJ2-6; 7 bases are a match to TRBD1. Germline trimming cut 4 bases from V and 2 bases from J; bases unmatched to any gene: 6. The CDR3 spans 16 residues. Germline lookup yields CDR1 SGHRS and CDR2 YFSETQ. CDR3 region: CASSAGDSPGANVLTF. The CDR3 bases are TGCGCCAGCAGCGCCGGGGACAGCCCTGGGGCCAACGTCCTGACTTTC. The full variable domain, completed using reference TRBV5-1 and TRBJ2-6, is KAGVTQTPRYLIKTRGQQVTLSCSPISGHRSVSWYQQTPGQGLQFLFEYFSETQRNKGNFPGRFSGRQFSNSRSEMNVSTLELGDSALYLCASSAGDSPGANVLTFGAGSRLTVL.

This chain uses TRBV29-1 with TRBJ1-2; D is ambiguous. Germline assignment: CDR1 SQVTM and CDR2 ANQGSEA. The CDR3 length is 11 residues. V lost 3 bases and J lost 7, with 9 bases in between. CDR3 sequence reads: CSVEADCGYTF. CDR3 coding DNA: TGCAGCGTTGAGGCAGATTGTGGCTACACCTTC.

V gene TRBV9 combines with J gene TRBJ2-3; perhaps TRBD2 as D (5 bases). CDR1 is SGDLS and CDR2 is YYNGEE in the germline V gene. V was cut by 2 bases and J by 3 bases, with 10 bases left in between. There are 14 residues in the CDR3. The CDR3 nucleotides read TGTGCCAGCAGCGTGTCCAAGCGGACAGATACGCAGTATTTT. Its translation is CASSVSKRTDTQYF.

This sequence joins TRBV4-1 and TRBJ2-4; a possible D gene is TRBD1 (6 bases). Germline V gene data show CDR1 as MGHRA and CDR2 as YSYEKL. V lost 4 bases and J lost 0, with 10 bases in between. This CDR3 contains 15 residues. CDR3 sequence reads: CASSPLTGAKNIQYF. CDR3 DNA sequence: TGCGCCAGCAGCCCTTTGACAGGAGCCAAAAACATTCAGTACTTC.

The rearrangement links TRBV5-4 to TRBJ2-5, with a possible D match to TRBD2 (6 bases). CDR1 is SGHNT and CDR2 is YYREEE in the germline V gene (reference sequence). Deletions cut 7 bases from V and 2 bases from J, with 15 bases between. This CDR3 is built from 14 residues. CDR3 region: CASGPSAMQETQYF. CDR3 DNA: TGTGCCAGCGGTCCTAGCGCTATGCAAGAGACCCAGTACTTC.

The chain couples TRBV29-1 to TRBJ2-3; the match to TRBD1 covers 7 bases. CDR1 and CDR2 from the germline V gene are SQVTM and ANQGSEA. The ends lost 4 bases at V and 0 bases at J; junction bases unmatched: 4. This CDR3 contains 14 residues. CDR3 in amino acids: CSVAPGQSTDTQYF. CDR3 coding DNA: TGCAGCGTTGCACCGGGACAGAGCACAGATACGCAGTATTTT.

The chain has TRBV19 and TRBJ2-1, with 9 bases identical to TRBD1. The CDR3 has 15 amino acids. Germline lookup yields CDR1 LNHDA and CDR2 SQIVND (reference sequence). J lost 8 bases, V lost 3 bases, and 8 bases had no gene match. CDR3 nucleotide sequence: TGTGCCAGTAGTATCTGGGACAGGGTCCGTGATGAGCAGTTCTTC. Residues: CASSIWDRVRDEQFF.

CDR3 coding DNA: TGTGCCAGCAGTTTCGGTGGGACTAGTTTTCGGGATGAGCAGTTCTTC. Translation: CASSFGGTSFRDEQFF. The chain carries TRBV28 and TRBJ2-1; 8 nucleotides agree with TRBD2. V shed 3 bases and J 8 bases; nucleotides not matched to a gene: 12. Germline V gene data show CDR1 as MDHEN and CDR2 as SYDVKM. The CDR3 totals 16 residues.

This chain uses TRBV14 with TRBJ2-7, with 7 bases aligning to TRBD1. CDR1 and CDR2 (germline): SGHDN, FVKESK. This CDR3 has 15 residues. Trimming at V came to 0 bases and at J to 4 bases, leaving 6 bases not matched to a gene. The CDR3 here is CASSQEKAGGYEQYF. The CDR3, as DNA: TGTGCCAGCAGCCAAGAAAAGGCAGGGGGATACGAGCAGTACTTC.

The CDR3 DNA reads TGTGCCACCAGCAGAGATGTATCGAGCTCCTACAATGAGCAGTTCTTC. Its protein is CATSRDVSSSYNEQFF. The chain combines TRBV15 with TRBJ2-1; D unresolved. The germline V gene encodes CDR1 LNHNV and CDR2 YYDKDF (reference sequence). Trimming took 0 bases from V and 0 from J, leaving 9 bases between them. The CDR3 is 16 residues long. The variable domain in full, with the rest retrieved from reference TRBV15 and TRBJ2-1, is DAMVIQNPRYQVTQFGKPVTLSCSQTLNHNVMYWYQQKSSQAPKLLFHYYDKDFNNEADTPDNFQSRRPNTSFCFLDIRSPGLGDTAMYLCATSRDVSSSYNEQFFGPGTRLTVL.

This clone appeared a single time. This rearrangement joins TRBV7-2 to TRBJ1-2; D is possibly TRBD1 (6 bases). From germline, CDR1 is SGHTA and CDR2 FQGNSA. Trimming removed 3 bases from V and 2 bases from J, with 10 bases in between. The CDR3 has 14 residues. Here the CDR3 reads CASSFPQGNYGYTF. The CDR3 coding sequence is TGTGCCAGCAGCTTTCCACAGGGCAACTATGGCTACACCTTC. Together with reference TRBV7-2 and TRBJ1-2, the CDR3 gives the full variable domain: GAGVSQSPSNKVTEKGKDVELRCDPISGHTALYWYRQSLGQGLEFLIYFQGNSAPDKSGLPSDRFSAERTGGSVSTLTIQRTQQEDSAVYLCASSFPQGNYGYTFGSGTRLTVV.

The table lists this clone with a count of one. This rearrangement joins TRBV7-2 to TRBJ1-4, with 7 bases matching TRBD1. Trimming cost V 5 bases and J 3 bases; bases outside gene matches: 12. The germline V gene encodes CDR1 SGHTA and CDR2 FQGNSA. The CDR3 spans 17 residues. CDR3 DNA sequence: TGTGCCAGCAGCCCTACCCCCTACAGGGGTGCTAATGAAAAACTGTTTTTT. Residues: CASSPTPYRGANEKLFF. Full variable domain (rest looked up from reference TRBV7-2 and TRBJ1-4): GAGVSQSPSNKVTEKGKDVELRCDPISGHTALYWYRQSLGQGLEFLIYFQGNSAPDKSGLPSDRFSAERTGGSVSTLTIQRTQQEDSAVYLCASSPTPYRGANEKLFFGSGTQLSVL.

The chain is built from TRBV11-2 and TRBJ2-7; D possibly corresponds to TRBD2 (6 bases). The CDR3 is made up of 17 amino acids. In germline, CDR1 is SGHAT, CDR2 FQNNGV. V lost 0 bases and J 2 bases, leaving 17 bases between the germline ends. CDR3 sequence reads: CASSLDGAGRSTYEQYF. DNA for the CDR3: TGTGCCAGCAGCTTAGATGGGGCGGGAAGGTCGACCTACGAGCAGTACTTC.

This clone is a singleton in its sample. The chain joins TRBV7-3 to TRBJ2-1; a weak D match, TRBD2 (6 bases). Germline V gives CDR1 SGHTA, CDR2 FQGTGA. The CDR3 is 15 residues long. The V end lost 3 bases, the J end lost 8 bases, and 17 bases lay between the germline ends. The CDR3 bases are TGTGCCAGCAGCTTGTCCGGGACTCAGCCGGATGAGCAGTTCTTC. Amino acid sequence: CASSLSGTQPDEQFF.

CDR3 residues: CASRDSGDVYNEQFF. In DNA, the CDR3 is TGTGCCAGCAGAGATAGCGGGGATGTCTACAATGAGCAGTTCTTC. This chain uses TRBV28 with TRBJ2-1, with TRBD2 matching 8 bases. V shed 6 bases, J shed 3 bases, and the junction held 7 bases outside the gene matches. The CDR3 sequence is 15 residues long. Germline CDR1 and CDR2: MDHEN and SYDVKM.

The rearrangement links TRBV7-2 to TRBJ2-1, with TRBD2 matching over 13 bases. The CDR3 is 16 residues long. CDR1 is SGHTA, CDR2 FQGNSA, per germline. Trimming at V came to 5 bases and at J to 7 bases, leaving 8 bases not matched to a gene. The CDR3 protein is CASSAGLAGVWNEQFF. DNA for the CDR3: TGTGCCAGCAGCGCTGGACTAGCGGGAGTATGGAATGAGCAGTTCTTC.

This clone was observed once. V gene TRBV7-3 combines with J gene TRBJ2-5; maybe TRBD2 (5 bases). From germline, CDR1 is SGHTA and CDR2 FQGTGA. Deletions cut 3 bases from V and 4 bases from J, with 9 bases between. The CDR3 covers 13 residues. CDR3 sequence: CASSFGVRETQYF. The CDR3 DNA follows: TGTGCCAGCAGCTTCGGGGTTAGAGAGACCCAGTACTTC.